The present TCR beta chain was sequenced within a study of blood T cell repertoires in COVID-19 (TCRdb year 2020). Regarding the complete study: Samples from collaborators originated in the United States, Italy and Spain and spanned both the acute and convalescent phases of COVID-19. The material from the prospective study consisted of cDNA or gDNA derived from T cells, B-cell-depleted T cells, or PBMCs. Deeply sampled blood TCRbeta repertoires from subjects exposed to, actively infected with, or recovered from COVID-19 were included in the dataset. A freely available public database, intended as a resource for researchers studying the immune response to SARS-CoV-2, is where the repertoires were released. The samples were drawn from two sources: the first 160 participants of the ongoing ImmuneRACE study, and 1,000 to 1,500 subjects contributed by 6 global collaborators. A de-identified subject ID, COVID-19 status, age in years and sex were almost always included in the sample metadata. HLA class I and class II types, where available, came from metadata supplied by the sample provider rather than from assay-based typing.

TCRbeta CDR3 regions were amplified from genomic DNA by means of the immunoSEQ Assay, a bias-controlled multiplex PCR. In the authors' own workflow: The number of nucleated cells in each sample was estimated by amplification of reference gene primers within the assay. To quantify the absolute abundance of each unique TCRbeta CDR3 rearrangement, sequence reads were collapsed and filtered. For each sample, productive Simpson clonality was calculated by taking the square root of Simpson's diversity index across productive rearrangements. The immuneACCESS repertoire file appears here via TCRdb, limited to in-frame rearrangements. These files lack a portion of the clones; in checked studies, under half of the deficit traces to unresolved V genes, and the cause of the others is not known. Clone size and V and J calls were adopted from that table, with D and trimming inferred from the DNA. The sample contains a few hundred thousand clones, approximately 88% of them found a single time. Around 5% of the sample belongs to the ten largest clones.

The germline V gene (reference sequence) specifies LNHDA as CDR1 and SQIVND as CDR2. From the cysteine up to the phenylalanine, the CDR3 has a length of 14 residues. The CDR3 DNA has 42 bases and is translated from base 1. The junction shows trimming of 8 bases on V and 0 bases on J, plus 13 bases between the germline ends. Participants in the prospective study were enrolled through a virtual design, were aged roughly 18 to 100 years, and lived in some 24 United States geographic areas. In the prospective study, cohorts were assigned on the basis of participant-reported clinical history obtained from a screening survey and a study questionnaire. For ImmuneRACE Cohort 3, a participant was defined as recovered based on two consecutive negative NP/OP PCR tests, clearance by a healthcare professional, or resolution of symptoms. In the prospective study, whole blood, serum and a nasopharyngeal or oropharyngeal swab were collected from each participant by mobile phlebotomists. Over an approximately 2-month period, participants in the prospective study had the option of providing additional blood draws and questionnaires. Blood samples from the prospective study were shipped frozen or at room temperature prior to DNA extraction.

Results the study describes overall, beyond this receptor: The amount of clinical and demographic metadata varied by source and participant and was provided uncurated.

To note about this clone: What antigen it recognizes has not been identified. No much larger clone is present one base from it, and per-base qualities are unavailable.

This sequence was found in a man aged 25 to 40 who had recovered from COVID-19. The rearrangement combines TRBV19 with TRBJ1-2; a tentative D match to TRBD1 spans 5 bases. Sequencing was done on a sample of PBMCs or T cells enriched from blood (not recorded which). This receptor has the CDR3 CASGGRGANYGYTF. The bases are TGTGCCAGTGGTGGGAGGGGTGCTAACTATGGCTACACCTTC. Supplemented by the reference TRBV19 and TRBJ1-2 proteins around the CDR3, the complete variable domain is DGGITQSPKYLFRKEGQNVTLSCEQNLNHDAMYWYRQDPGQGLRLIYYSQIVNDFQKGDIAEGYSVSREKKESFPLTVTSAQKNPTAFYLCASGGRGANYGYTFGSGTRLTVV.